The clone carrying this TCR beta chain was seen only a few times. Participants were aged about 18 to 90 years, lived in about 26 US areas, and enrolled virtually. Participant-reported clinical history was the basis for cohort assignment. From germline, CDR1 is SNHLY and CDR2 FYNNEI. This CDR3 is built from 15 residues. The germline V and J ends were trimmed by 6 bases and 0 bases, with 15 bases remaining between them. These data originate in a study of blood T cell repertoires in COVID-19. Looking at the study overall: In each case, the material was cDNA or gDNA derived from T cells, B-cell-depleted T cells, or PBMCs.

The data were produced by immunoSEQ multiplex PCR, yet TCRdb's version contains in-frame clones alone and is incomplete. The data show some 200,000 clones, around 89% seen once. Source material: PBMCs or T cells enriched from blood (not recorded which). The gene calls are TRBV2 and TRBJ2-7, with D maybe TRBD2 (6 bases). The origin of this receptor is a woman aged 25 to 39 who had recovered from COVID-19. CDR3 protein: CASSQGWGGSYEQYF. The CDR3 DNA reads as TGTGCCAGCAGCCAAGGGTGGGGAGGCTCCTACGAGCAGTACTTC.